This record concerns one T cell receptor (beta chain) sequence. It has no known antigen specificity. No clone much larger than this one lies a single base away; base qualities are absent. The source of the sample is a study of T cell responses to AZD1222 COVID-19 vaccine (dated by TCRdb to the early 2020s). For context, the study as a whole: AZD1222 recipients given second doses at about 4 weeks or at about 12 weeks were pooled, since spike-specific TCR depth and breadth were not found to differ between the two schedules. A total of 233 trial participants underwent TCR sequencing, of whom more than 200 had received two doses of AZD1222 and around 26 had received two doses of the MenACWY control vaccine. Trial participants were enrolled by age into subgroups of 18-55, 56-69 and 70-plus years, and around 150, 28 and 57 TCR-sequenced participants, respectively, were included in these subgroups. Here is what the overall study found, with its caveats: CD4 TCRs associated with the vaccine covered the entire spike protein, and the dominant responses were in regions 160-218 and 743-854. Reportedly, close to half of the unique spike-specific TCRs recognized epitopes lying outside the regions that are mutated in the B.1.351 and B.1.1.7 variants. The 56-69-year group was small, and its depth increase did not reach significance, likely because of low power. Because no samples from the day 14 peak response were available, repertoires could be characterized only after the peak T cell response. Participants were mostly white British, with more females than males. The authors suggested clonal diversity may have been underestimated. Conclusions about previously exposed vaccinees are limited, since just five or six AZD1222 recipients were seropositive for SARS-CoV-2 at baseline. Spike-specific TCR breadth and depth rose significantly after two AZD1222 doses compared with day 0 and with MenACWY recipients.

The sample's time point label is to be understood as: baseline before first vaccination. Vaccinee samples came from UK trials COV001 and COV002, including a single-blind randomized controlled phase 2/3 trial of AZD1222 (ChAdOx1 nCoV-19) in healthy adults. For TCRbeta chain sequencing, PBMC samples were collected from trial participants at day 0 and at day 28 after the second dose. Trimming costs V 4 bases and J 7 bases, and their ends lie 14 bases apart. From the cysteine up to the phenylalanine, the CDR3 has a length of 13 residues. Here the CDR3 DNA is all that survives: 39 bases in frame from base 1. Sequences LNHDA (CDR1) and SQIVND (CDR2) are obtained from the germline V gene (reference sequence). The CDR3 regions of human TCRbeta chains were analyzed by immunosequencing. Turning to the authors' computational methods: Repertoire TCRs were matched against a reference library of SARS-CoV-2-specific TCRs generated with the MIRA antigen-specificity platform. Breadth was defined as the fraction of unique TCRs that were SARS-CoV-2-associated. Depth was defined as the fraction of total T cells that were SARS-CoV-2-associated. Each spike-specific TCR was assigned to its reactive spike region and to a CD4 or CD8 class using the MIRA data. Log10-transformed breadth and depth values were compared by one-way ANOVA with Sidak's multiple comparisons tests. TCRdb holds this immuneACCESS table with in-frame rearrangements only. Some clones are missing; in checked studies, unresolved V genes explain under half, and the rest has no known cause. V, J and clone size reflect that table, while D and trimming were determined from the DNA. The sample yields more than 100,000 clones; about 92% were counted once. Together, the top ten hold roughly 13% of the sample.

This receptor was identified in an adult in good health. The chain employs TRBV19 and TRBJ2-7; no D gene can be assigned with confidence. This material consisted of peripheral blood, taken on day 0 of AZD1222 vaccination. CDR3 protein: CASSTHPPGEQYF. Here is the DNA: TGTGCCAGTAGTACCCACCCTCCAGGAGAGCAGTACTTC.